The 19 T cell receptor beta chains presented below share a single source sample, sequenced in a study of blood T cell repertoires in COVID-19. Clones were sequenced by immunoSEQ multiplex PCR, and TCRdb holds only the in-frame ones, with some missing. The profile shows 300,000 to 450,000 clones, around 87% of them singletons. The sample taken for sequencing was peripheral blood. These receptors all come from a human donor in a cohort sampled during active COVID-19.

The chain is built from TRBV9 and TRBJ1-3; D is unresolved. Between the trimmed V and J ends, which lost 4 bases and 7 bases, there was a span of 18 bases. The CDR3 sequence is 15 residues long. Germline V gene sequence: CDR1 SGDLS, CDR2 YYNGEE. The CDR3 protein is CASSPSGLGGNTIYF. As DNA, the CDR3 is TGTGCCAGCAGCCCCTCAGGTTTAGGAGGGAACACCATATATTTT. Together with reference TRBV9 and TRBJ1-3, the CDR3 gives the full variable domain: DSGVTQTPKHLITATGQRVTLRCSPRSGDLSVYWYQQSLDQGLQFLIQYYNGEERAKGNILERFSAQQFPDLHSELNLSSLELGDSALYFCASSPSGLGGNTIYFGEGSWLTVV.

The CDR3 DNA is TGTGCCTGGAGTGTAGGTTCTGGGGGGGCTAGCACCGGGGAGCTGTTTTTT. As protein: CAWSVGSGGASTGELFF. The V call is TRBV30, the J call TRBJ2-2, with D possibly TRBD2 on 7 matching bases. Between the trimmed V and J ends, which lost 0 bases and 4 bases, there was a span of 18 bases. The germline V gene has CDR1 GTSNPN and CDR2 SVGIG (reference sequence). This CDR3 has 17 amino acids.

The J gene is TRBJ2-3, the V gene TRBV28; TRBD2 matches at 8 bases. There are 18 residues in the CDR3. The germline gives CDR1 MDHEN, CDR2 SYDVKM. After removal of 1 base from V and 3 bases from J, the junction contained 12 bases not matched to a gene. The CDR3: CASSLFRQAGEGTDTQYF. CDR3 in DNA: TGTGCCAGCAGTTTATTCCGCCAAGCGGGAGAGGGGACAGATACGCAGTATTTT.

The rearrangement uses TRBV5-1 and TRBJ1-1, with 10 nucleotides matching TRBD1. The CDR3 is 17 amino acids. Germline CDR1 reads SGHRS; CDR2 reads YFSETQ. Unmatched junction bases numbered 14, after V lost 4 bases and J lost 5 bases. CDR3 DNA: TGCGCCAGCAGCCGATATTATGGGGACAGGGGCGGGACTGAAGCTTTCTTT. Amino acids: CASSRYYGDRGGTEAFF.

This chain links TRBV19 with TRBJ1-2; D remains ambiguous. This CDR3 has 12 amino acids. Trimming stripped 6 bases from V and 9 bases from J, with 14 bases between. Germline V lookup: CDR1 LNHDA, CDR2 SQIVND (reference sequence). The CDR3 sequence: CASSTDISRYTF. The CDR3 region has the DNA TGTGCCAGTAGCACCGACATTTCCCGCTACACCTTC.

The chain is built from TRBV19 and TRBJ2-5; D unresolved. V shed 3 bases and J shed 6 bases, with 14 bases lying between them. In germline, CDR1 is LNHDA, CDR2 SQIVND (reference sequence). The CDR3 consists of 14 residues. CDR3 sequence reads: CASSIYSSTKTQYF. The CDR3 region has the DNA TGTGCCAGTAGTATTTATTCTAGTACAAAGACCCAGTACTTC.

This chain links TRBV30 with TRBJ2-7, with 14 bases aligning to TRBD2. The junction had 6 bases not matched to a gene; V was cut back by 5 bases and J by 6 bases. CDR1 is GTSNPN, CDR2 SVGIG, per germline (reference sequence). This CDR3 comprises 14 residues. CDR3 sequence reads: CAWAGLAGVSEQYF. CDR3 DNA sequence: TGTGCCTGGGCGGGACTAGCGGGAGTAAGCGAGCAGTACTTC.

V and J are TRBV19 and TRBJ1-4; the match to TRBD1 covers 7 bases. V was pared by 5 bases and J by 5 bases, with 8 bases of the junction left unmatched. The CDR3 runs to 15 residues. In germline, CDR1 is LNHDA, CDR2 SQIVND (reference sequence). CDR3 sequence (DNA): TGTGCCAGTAGTGGGCCCGGGACAGAAAATGAAAAACTGTTTTTT. This codes for CASSGPGTENEKLFF.

The chain links TRBV7-9 to TRBJ2-3; D ambiguous. Trimming cost V 5 bases and J 6 bases, with 24 bases left between them. Germline CDR1 is SEHNR and CDR2 is FQNEAQ (reference sequence). The CDR3 totals 17 residues. CDR3 bases: TGTGCCAGCAGCAAACCCGCGGATACCGGGTCGCCGGATACGCAGTATTTT. The encoded protein is CASSKPADTGSPDTQYF.

V is TRBV13 and J is TRBJ2-7; 9 nucleotides align to TRBD2. This CDR3 contains 13 residues. Germline V gene data show CDR1 as PRHDT and CDR2 as FYEKMQ (reference sequence). V lost 3 bases to trimming and J lost 6 bases; unmatched junction nucleotides: 3. CDR3 nucleotides: TGTGCCAGCAGCTTGCGGGAGGGCCCCGAGCAGTACTTC. Protein product: CASSLREGPEQYF.

This chain joins TRBV27 and TRBJ2-7; TRBD2 agrees at 15 bases. The CDR3 sequence is 18 residues long. V shed 4 bases, J shed 1 base, and the junction held 8 bases outside the gene matches. CDR1 MNHEY and CDR2 SMNVEV come from the germline V gene (reference sequence). CDR3 in amino acids: CASSSRRTSGRVSYEQYF. The CDR3 DNA reads TGTGCCAGCAGTTCTCGCAGGACTAGCGGGAGGGTATCCTACGAGCAGTACTTC.

This chain links TRBV5-1 with TRBJ2-7; TRBD1 matches at 8 bases. After removal of 3 bases from V and 5 bases from J, the junction contained 7 bases not matched to a gene. Germline V gene lookup returns CDR1 SGHRS and CDR2 YFSETQ. The CDR3 consists of 14 residues. CDR3 protein: CASSSDRGFNEQYF. CDR3 in DNA: TGCGCCAGCAGCTCCGACAGGGGTTTCAACGAGCAGTACTTC.

This clone was detected ten times or more. V usage is TRBV6-4 and J usage is TRBJ1-6, with a possible D match to TRBD1 (5 bases). Germline CDR1 is MRHNA and CDR2 is SNTAGT. V was trimmed by 0 bases and J by 14 bases, leaving 14 bases between them. The CDR3 totals 14 residues. The CDR3 loop reads CASSDSISGGALHF. Here the CDR3 DNA reads TGTGCCAGCAGTGACTCGATATCGGGGGGAGCCCTCCACTTT.

The chain carries TRBV6-1 and TRBJ1-2; no firm D call. Trimming shortened V by 3 bases and J by 7 bases, and 12 bases separated the two germline ends. The CDR3 is made up of 13 amino acids. Germline V gene sequence: CDR1 MNHNS, CDR2 SASEGT. CDR3 nucleotides: TGTGCCAGCAGTGAGAGGACTTACCGTGGCTACACCTTC. This encodes CASSERTYRGYTF.

The chain recombines TRBV5-1 with TRBJ2-1, with 13 bases identical to TRBD2. The CDR3 extends over 16 amino acids. V was clipped by 4 bases and J by 8 bases; unmatched bases: 9. Germline lookup yields CDR1 SGHRS and CDR2 YFSETQ. Here the CDR3 reads CASSPRTSGSVYEQFF. The CDR3 region has the DNA TGCGCCAGCAGCCCCCGGACTAGCGGGAGTGTCTATGAGCAGTTCTTC. Together with reference TRBV5-1 and TRBJ2-1, the CDR3 gives the full variable domain: KAGVTQTPRYLIKTRGQQVTLSCSPISGHRSVSWYQQTPGQGLQFLFEYFSETQRNKGNFPGRFSGRQFSNSRSEMNVSTLELGDSALYLCASSPRTSGSVYEQFFGPGTRLTVL.

The chain joins TRBV3-1 (or the pseudogene TRBV3-2) to TRBJ2-7, with D perhaps TRBD1 (6 bases). The CDR3 is 15 residues long. Germline V gene lookup returns CDR1 LGHDT and CDR2 YNNKEL (reference sequence). Trimming stripped 1 base from V and 4 bases from J, with 14 bases between. The CDR3 loop is CASSQVPQGSYEQYF. CDR3 DNA sequence: TGTGCCAGCAGCCAAGTCCCCCAGGGGTCGTACGAGCAGTACTTC.

V is TRBV6-5 and J is TRBJ2-7, with 8 positions matching TRBD1. J was trimmed by 3 bases and V by 10 bases; bases with no gene match: 8. This CDR3 spans 13 amino acids. The germline V gene encodes CDR1 MNHEY and CDR2 SVGAGI. The chain's CDR3 is CATLDRALYEQYF. CDR3 nucleotide sequence: TGTGCCACCCTGGACAGGGCACTCTACGAGCAGTACTTC.

This chain uses TRBV7-9 with TRBJ2-7; 7 positions agree with TRBD1. The CDR3 has 14 residues. V lost 7 bases and J lost 0; bases outside the gene matches: 6. Germline V lookup: CDR1 SEHNR, CDR2 FQNEAQ (reference sequence). The DNA for the CDR3 is TGTGCCAGCACCCCGACAGGGTTCTCCTACGAGCAGTACTTC. Residues: CASTPTGFSYEQYF. Together with reference TRBV7-9 and TRBJ2-7, the CDR3 gives the full variable domain: DTGVSQNPRHKITKRGQNVTFRCDPISEHNRLYWYRQTLGQGPEFLTYFQNEAQLEKSRLLSDRFSAERPKGSFSTLEIQRTEQGDSAMYLCASTPTGFSYEQYFGPGTRLTVT.

This clone was counted between two and nine times. CDR3 coding DNA: TGTGCCAGCAGTTTCCACAGGGGGCAGGGCACTGAAGCTTTCTTT. Amino acids: CASSFHRGQGTEAFF. The J gene is TRBJ1-1, the V gene TRBV2; TRBD1 matches at 9 bases. With V trimmed by 5 bases and J by 4 bases, 8 bases remained unmatched. The CDR3 is made up of 15 amino acids. CDR1 is SNHLY, CDR2 FYNNEI, per germline.